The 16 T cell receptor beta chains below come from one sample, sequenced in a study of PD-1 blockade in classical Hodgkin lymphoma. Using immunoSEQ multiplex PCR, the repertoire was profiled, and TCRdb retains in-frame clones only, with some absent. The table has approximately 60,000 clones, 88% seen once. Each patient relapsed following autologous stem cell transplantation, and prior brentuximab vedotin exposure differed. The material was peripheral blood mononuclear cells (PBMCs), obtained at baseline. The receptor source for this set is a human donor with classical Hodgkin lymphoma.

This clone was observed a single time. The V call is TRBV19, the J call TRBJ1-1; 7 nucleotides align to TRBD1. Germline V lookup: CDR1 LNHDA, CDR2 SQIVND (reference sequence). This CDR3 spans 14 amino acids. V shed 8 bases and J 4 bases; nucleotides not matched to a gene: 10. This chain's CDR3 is CASVPDRAITEAFF. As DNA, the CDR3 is TGTGCCAGTGTACCCGACAGGGCGATCACTGAAGCTTTCTTT.

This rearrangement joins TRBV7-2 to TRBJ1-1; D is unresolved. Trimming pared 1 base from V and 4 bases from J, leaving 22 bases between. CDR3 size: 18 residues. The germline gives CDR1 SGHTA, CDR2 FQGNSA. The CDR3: CASSLEGLRWVISTEAFF. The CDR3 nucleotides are TGTGCCAGCAGCTTAGAAGGTCTAAGGTGGGTTATCAGCACTGAAGCTTTCTTT.

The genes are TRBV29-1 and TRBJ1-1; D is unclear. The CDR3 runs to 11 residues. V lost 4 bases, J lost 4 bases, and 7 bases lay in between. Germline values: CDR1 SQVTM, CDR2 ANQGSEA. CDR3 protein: CSVVPSTEAFF. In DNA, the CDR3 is TGCAGCGTTGTCCCTAGCACTGAAGCTTTCTTT.

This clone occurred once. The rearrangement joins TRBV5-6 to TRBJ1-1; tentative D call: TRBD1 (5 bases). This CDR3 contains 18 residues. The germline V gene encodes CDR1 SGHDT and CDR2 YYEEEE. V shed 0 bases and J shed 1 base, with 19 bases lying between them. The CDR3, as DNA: TGTGCCAGCAGCTTGGTGGGGGGAGAACCAAGGGAGAACACTGAAGCTTTCTTT. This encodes CASSLVGGEPRENTEAFF.

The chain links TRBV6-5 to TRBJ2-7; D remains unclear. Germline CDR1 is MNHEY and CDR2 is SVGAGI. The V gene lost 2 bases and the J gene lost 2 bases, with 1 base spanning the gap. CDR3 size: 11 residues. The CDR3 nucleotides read TGTGCCAGCAGTTACACCTACGAGCAGTACTTC. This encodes CASSYTYEQYF.

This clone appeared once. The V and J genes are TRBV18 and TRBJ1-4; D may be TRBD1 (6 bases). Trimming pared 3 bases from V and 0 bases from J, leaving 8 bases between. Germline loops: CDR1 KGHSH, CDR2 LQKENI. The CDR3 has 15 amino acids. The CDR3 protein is CASSPDRSTNEKLFF. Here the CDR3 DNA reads TGTGCCAGCTCACCCGACAGGTCAACTAATGAAAAACTGTTTTTT.

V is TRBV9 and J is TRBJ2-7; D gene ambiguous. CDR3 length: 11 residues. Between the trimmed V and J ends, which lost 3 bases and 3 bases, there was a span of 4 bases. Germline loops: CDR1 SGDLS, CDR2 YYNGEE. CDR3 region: CASSGDYEQYF. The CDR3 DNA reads TGTGCCAGCAGCGGGGACTACGAGCAGTACTTC.

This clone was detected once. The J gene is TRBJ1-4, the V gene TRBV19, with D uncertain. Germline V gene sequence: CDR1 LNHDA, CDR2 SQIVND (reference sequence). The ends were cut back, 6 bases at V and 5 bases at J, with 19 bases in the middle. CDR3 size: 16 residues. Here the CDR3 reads CASRQNWHLFNEKLFF. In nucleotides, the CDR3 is TGTGCCAGTAGGCAGAACTGGCACCTGTTCAATGAAAAACTGTTTTTT.

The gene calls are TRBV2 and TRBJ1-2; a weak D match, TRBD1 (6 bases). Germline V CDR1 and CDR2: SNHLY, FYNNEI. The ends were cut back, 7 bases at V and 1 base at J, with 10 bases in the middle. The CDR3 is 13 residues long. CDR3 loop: CASTRQVNYGYTF. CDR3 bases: TGTGCCAGCACCAGACAGGTTAACTATGGCTACACCTTC. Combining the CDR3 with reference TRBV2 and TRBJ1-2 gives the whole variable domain EPEVTQTPSHQVTQMGQEVILRCVPISNHLYFYWYRQILGQKVEFLVSFYNNEISEKSEIFDDQFSVERPDGSNFTLKIRSTKLEDSAMYFCASTRQVNYGYTFGSGTRLTVV.

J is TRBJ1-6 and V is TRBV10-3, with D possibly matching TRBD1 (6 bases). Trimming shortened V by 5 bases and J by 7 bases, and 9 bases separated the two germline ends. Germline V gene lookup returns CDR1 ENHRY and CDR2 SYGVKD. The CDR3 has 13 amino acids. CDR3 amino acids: CAISTGYNSPLHF. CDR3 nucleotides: TGTGCCATCAGTACAGGGTACAATTCACCCCTCCACTTT.

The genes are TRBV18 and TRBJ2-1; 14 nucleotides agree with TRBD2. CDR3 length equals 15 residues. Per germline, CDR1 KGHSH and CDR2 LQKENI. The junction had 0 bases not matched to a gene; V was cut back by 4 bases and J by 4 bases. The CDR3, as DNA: TGTGCCAGCTCACGGACTAGCGGGGGGTACAATGAGCAGTTCTTC. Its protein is CASSRTSGGYNEQFF.

CDR3 region: CASSVLSLASTGELFF. In nucleotides, the CDR3 is TGTGCCAGCAGCGTATTAAGCCTAGCGAGCACCGGGGAGCTGTTTTTT. The chain has TRBV9 and TRBJ2-2, with TRBD2 as a possible D gene (6 bases). Trimming took 1 base from V and 4 from J, leaving 14 bases between them. The CDR3 totals 16 residues. Germline CDR1 and CDR2: SGDLS and YYNGEE. The variable domain in full, completed from reference TRBV9 and TRBJ2-2, reads DSGVTQTPKHLITATGQRVTLRCSPRSGDLSVYWYQQSLDQGLQFLIQYYNGEERAKGNILERFSAQQFPDLHSELNLSSLELGDSALYFCASSVLSLASTGELFFGEGSRLTVL.

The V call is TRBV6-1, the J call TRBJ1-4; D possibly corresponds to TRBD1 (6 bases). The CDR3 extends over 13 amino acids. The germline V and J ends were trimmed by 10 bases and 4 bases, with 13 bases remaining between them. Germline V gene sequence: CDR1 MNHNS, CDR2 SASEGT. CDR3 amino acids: CATSGAINEKLFF. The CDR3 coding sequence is TGTGCCACCTCAGGGGCCATTAATGAAAAACTGTTTTTT.

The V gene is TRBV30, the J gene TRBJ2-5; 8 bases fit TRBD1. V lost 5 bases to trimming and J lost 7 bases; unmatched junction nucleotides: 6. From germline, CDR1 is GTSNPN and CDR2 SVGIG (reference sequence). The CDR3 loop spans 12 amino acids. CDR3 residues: CAWDRGSGTQYF. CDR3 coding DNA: TGTGCCTGGGACAGGGGCTCGGGGACCCAGTACTTC.

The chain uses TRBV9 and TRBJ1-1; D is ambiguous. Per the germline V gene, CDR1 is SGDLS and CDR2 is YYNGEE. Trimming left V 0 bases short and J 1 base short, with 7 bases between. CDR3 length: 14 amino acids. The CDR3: CASSVVWGNTEAFF. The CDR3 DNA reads TGTGCCAGCAGCGTAGTATGGGGGAACACTGAAGCTTTCTTT.

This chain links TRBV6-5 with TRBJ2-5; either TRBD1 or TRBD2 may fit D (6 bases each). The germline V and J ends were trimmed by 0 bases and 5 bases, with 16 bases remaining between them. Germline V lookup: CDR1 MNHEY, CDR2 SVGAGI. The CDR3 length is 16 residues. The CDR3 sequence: CASSYSDSSRGETQYF. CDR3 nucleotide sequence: TGTGCCAGCAGTTACTCGGACAGCTCTCGGGGGGAGACCCAGTACTTC.